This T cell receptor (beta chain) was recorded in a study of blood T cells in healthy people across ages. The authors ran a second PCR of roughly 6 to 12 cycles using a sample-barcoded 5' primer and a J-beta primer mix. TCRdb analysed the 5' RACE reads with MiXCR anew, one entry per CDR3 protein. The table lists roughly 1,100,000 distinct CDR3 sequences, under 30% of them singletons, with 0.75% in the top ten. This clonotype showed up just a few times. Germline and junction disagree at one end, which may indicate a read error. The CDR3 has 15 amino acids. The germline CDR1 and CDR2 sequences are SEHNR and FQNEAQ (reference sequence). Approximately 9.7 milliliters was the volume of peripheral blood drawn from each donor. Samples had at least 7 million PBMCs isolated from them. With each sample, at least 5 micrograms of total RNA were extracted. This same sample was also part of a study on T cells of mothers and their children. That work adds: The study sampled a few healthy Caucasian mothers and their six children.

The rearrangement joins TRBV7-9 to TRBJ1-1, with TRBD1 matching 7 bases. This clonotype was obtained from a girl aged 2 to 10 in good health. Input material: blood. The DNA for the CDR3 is TGTGCCAGCAGCTCTAGACTGGGACAGAACACTGAAGCCTTCTTT. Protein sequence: CASSSRLGQNTEAFF.